This T cell receptor beta chain was profiled in a study of CD8 T cells in Susac syndrome. The germline V and J ends were trimmed by 1 base and 5 bases, with 5 bases remaining between them. The germline V gene has CDR1 LGHDT and CDR2 YNNKEL (reference sequence). The CDR3 sequence is 12 residues long. cDNA came from about 0.5 to 1 ug RNA primed by random hexamers. TCRdb reanalysed the immunoSEQ multiplex PCR reads using MiXCR and keeps one entry per CDR3 protein. The data hold 150,000 to 250,000 distinct CDR3 sequences, with roughly 96% observed a single time. The source material was CD4+ T cells from PBMCs. The chain uses TRBV3-1 and TRBJ2-5; unclear D gene. The clonotype originates from a human donor with multiple sclerosis. The DNA for the CDR3 is TGTGCCAGCAGCCAAGTTTGGGAGACCCAGTACTTC. It translates to CASSQVWETQYF.